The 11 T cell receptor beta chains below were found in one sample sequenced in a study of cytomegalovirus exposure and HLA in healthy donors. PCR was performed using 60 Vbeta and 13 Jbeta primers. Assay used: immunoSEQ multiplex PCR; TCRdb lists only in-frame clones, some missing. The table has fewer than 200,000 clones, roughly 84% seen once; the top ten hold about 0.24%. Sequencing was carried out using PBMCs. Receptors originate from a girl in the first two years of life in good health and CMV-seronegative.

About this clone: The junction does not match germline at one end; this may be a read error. The DNA for the CDR3 is TGTGCTAGCAGCTTAGGAACAGGGCGAGAGACCCAGTACTTC. Its translation is CASSLGTGRETQYF. V gene TRBV7-7 combines with J gene TRBJ2-5; D perhaps matches TRBD1 (6 bases). CDR3 length: 14 amino acids. CDR1 and CDR2 from the germline V gene are SSHAT and FNYEAQ (reference sequence). The variable domain in full, with the rest retrieved from reference TRBV7-7 and TRBJ2-5, is GAGVSQSPRYKVTKRGQDVTLRCDPISSHATLYWYQQALGQGPEFLTYFNYEAQPDKSGLPSDRFSAERPEGSISTLTIQRTEQRDSAMYRCASSLGTGRETQYFGPGTRLLVL.

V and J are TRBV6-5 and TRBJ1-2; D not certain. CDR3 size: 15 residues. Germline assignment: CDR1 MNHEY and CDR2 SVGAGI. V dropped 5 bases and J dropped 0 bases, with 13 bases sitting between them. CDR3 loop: CASSGLARANYGYTF. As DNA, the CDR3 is TGTGCCAGCAGTGGGCTCGCACGAGCTAACTATGGCTACACCTTC.

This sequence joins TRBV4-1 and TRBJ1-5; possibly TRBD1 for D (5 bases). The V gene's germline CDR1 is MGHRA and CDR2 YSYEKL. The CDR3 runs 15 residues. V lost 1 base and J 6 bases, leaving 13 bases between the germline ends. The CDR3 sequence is CASSQGVEGSQPQHF. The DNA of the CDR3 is TGCGCCAGCAGCCAAGGGGTGGAGGGGAGTCAGCCCCAGCATTTT.

The DNA for the CDR3 is TGTGCCAGCAGTTACTCTTGGGGGAGGGACGAGCAGTACTTC. Encoded protein: CASSYSWGRDEQYF. This chain uses TRBV6-5 with TRBJ2-7; the match to TRBD2 covers 7 bases. Germline assignment: CDR1 MNHEY and CDR2 SVGAGI. This CDR3 spans 14 amino acids. The trim removed 0 bases at V and 5 bases at J, leaving 4 bases unmatched.

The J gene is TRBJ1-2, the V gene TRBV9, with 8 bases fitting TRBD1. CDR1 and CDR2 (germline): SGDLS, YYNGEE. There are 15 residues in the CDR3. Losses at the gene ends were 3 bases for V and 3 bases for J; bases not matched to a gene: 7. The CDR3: CASSAGQGRYYGYTF. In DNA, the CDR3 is TGTGCCAGCAGCGCCGGACAGGGACGGTACTATGGCTACACCTTC.

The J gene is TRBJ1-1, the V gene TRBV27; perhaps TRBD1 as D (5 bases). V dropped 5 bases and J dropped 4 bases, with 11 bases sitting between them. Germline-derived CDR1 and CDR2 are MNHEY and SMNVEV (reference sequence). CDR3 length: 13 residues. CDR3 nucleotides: TGTGCCAGCAGTCCCTGGGGGGGCACTGAAGCTTTCTTT. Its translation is CASSPWGGTEAFF.

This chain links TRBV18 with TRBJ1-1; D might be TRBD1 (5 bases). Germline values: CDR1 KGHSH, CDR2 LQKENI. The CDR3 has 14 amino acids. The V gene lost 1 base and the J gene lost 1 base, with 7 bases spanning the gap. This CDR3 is CASSPQQENTEAFF. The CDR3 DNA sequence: TGTGCCAGCTCACCACAACAGGAGAACACTGAAGCTTTCTTT.

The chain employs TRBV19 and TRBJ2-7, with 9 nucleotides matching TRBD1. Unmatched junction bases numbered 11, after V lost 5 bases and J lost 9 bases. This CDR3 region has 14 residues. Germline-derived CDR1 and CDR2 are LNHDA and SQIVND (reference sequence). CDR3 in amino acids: CASSEGQGRVGQYF. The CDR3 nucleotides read TGTGCCAGTAGTGAGGGACAGGGTAGAGTTGGGCAGTACTTC.

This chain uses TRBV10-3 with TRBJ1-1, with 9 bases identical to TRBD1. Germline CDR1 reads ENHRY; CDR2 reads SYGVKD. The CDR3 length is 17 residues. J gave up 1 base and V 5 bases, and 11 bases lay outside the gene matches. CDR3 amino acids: CAISRPDRGAGNTEAFF. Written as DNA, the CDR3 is TGTGCCATCAGTCGCCCGGACAGGGGCGCCGGGAACACTGAAGCTTTCTTT.

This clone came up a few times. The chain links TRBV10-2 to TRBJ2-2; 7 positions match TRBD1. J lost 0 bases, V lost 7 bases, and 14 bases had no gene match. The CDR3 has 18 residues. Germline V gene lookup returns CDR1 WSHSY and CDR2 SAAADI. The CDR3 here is CASITSVAGTANTGELFF. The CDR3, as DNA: TGCGCCAGCATCACATCTGTAGCTGGGACAGCGAACACCGGGGAGCTGTTTTTT.

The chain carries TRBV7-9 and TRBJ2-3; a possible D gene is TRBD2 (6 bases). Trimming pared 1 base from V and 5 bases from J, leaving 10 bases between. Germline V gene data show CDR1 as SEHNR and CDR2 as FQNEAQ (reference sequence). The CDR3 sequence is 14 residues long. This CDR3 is CASSLVSGRDTQYF. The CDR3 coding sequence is TGTGCCAGCAGCTTAGTGTCCGGGAGAGATACGCAGTATTTT.